This T cell receptor beta chain originates from a study of T-cell memory formation after mild COVID-19 (dated by TCRdb to the early 2020s). For context, the study as a whole: Most TCR sequence clusters were specific to one of the two donors. T-cell clones expanding and contracting after mild COVID-19 in a couple of donors were tracked by longitudinal TCRalpha and TCRbeta repertoire sequencing. Two young, previously healthy adult volunteers made up the cohort, one male and one female.

The data were produced on an Illumina NovaSeq 6000. Using 5'RACE with constant-segment primers, TCRalpha and TCRbeta cDNA libraries were constructed, with sample barcodes and unique molecular identifiers added in the process. Trizol reagent was used to extract RNA from every sample. Libraries were amplified in two PCR steps, with a second sample barcode and Illumina TruSeq adapters added in the second step. Sequencing of the libraries was done on an Illumina NovaSeq, producing 2 x 150 bp paired-end reads. Per the source publication's procedure: With migec v1.2.7, reads were demultiplexed and then collapsed into UMI-guided consensus sequences. Using mixcr v2.1.11, the UMI consensuses were aligned to TRA and TRB V and J templates and assembled into clonotypes. Expanded or contracted clonotypes were those called significant by both edgeR and NoisET, with noise models trained on biological replicates. For edgeR calls, the thresholds were a false discovery rate-adjusted p below 0.01 and a log2 fold-change of 1. PCA with hierarchical clustering of max-normalized trajectories of the 1000 most abundant clonotypes was used as exploratory dynamics analysis. Separately sequenced CD4+ and CD8+ repertoires were used to assign a CD4 or CD8 phenotype to each responding clone. TCRdb ran its own pipeline on the public reads, namely fastp trimming at Q25 and MiXCR clone calling, and kept in-frame beta chains. Merged by CDR3 protein, the rows form single entries marked with the most common genes and DNA. The V and J calls reflect TCRdb's pipeline rather than the authors' work. This sample is represented by hundreds of thousands of distinct CDR3 sequences; about a sixth of them were singletons. The ten biggest clones cover 9.5% to 15% of the sample.

Findings and caveats that apply to the study as a whole: Only a couple of mild cases were covered in the study, and larger cohorts including severe cases with pre-infection samples were considered necessary. Clones contracting from day 15 to 85 had balanced CD4/CD8 phenotypes, while a second wave expanding from day 15 to 37 was biased towards CD4+. Contracting CD4+ clones turned up mainly in the CM and EM memory subsets, whereas EMRA was where CD8+ clones were enriched. Some responding clones were detected in pre-infection memory, which suggested that pre-existing cross-reactive memory T cells had joined the SARS-CoV-2 response. SARS-CoV-2 specificity of the second-wave clones peaking on day 37 was not confirmed.

Ficoll-Paque density gradient centrifugation was used to isolate PBMCs. As concerns this clonotype: What this receptor recognizes is not known. One base away there is no much larger clone; base qualities are not given.

The sequencing sample was made of PBMCs or a T cell subset sorted from them (not recorded which). The clonotype was recovered from an adult woman who had mild COVID-19 (a few samples of this study predate the infection). The sample titles of this study are shuffled in the database, so cell type and time point are left out; the donor was told from shared clones.

The DNA sequence is given as TGTGCCAGCAGTCGCGATACAGGGTTGGCGGATACGCAGTATTTT. The encoded protein is CASSRDTGLADTQYF. In this chain, TRBV27 is recombined with TRBJ2-3; TRBD1 is a possible D gene, resting on 6 matching bases. V and J are truncated by 5 bases and 6 bases respectively, leaving an intervening sequence of 18 bases. From its cysteine to its phenylalanine, the CDR3 spans 15 amino acids. Left in the record is the CDR3 DNA by itself, 45 bases read in frame from the first base. CDR1 is given as MNHEY and CDR2 as SMNVEV, both from the germline V gene (reference sequence).